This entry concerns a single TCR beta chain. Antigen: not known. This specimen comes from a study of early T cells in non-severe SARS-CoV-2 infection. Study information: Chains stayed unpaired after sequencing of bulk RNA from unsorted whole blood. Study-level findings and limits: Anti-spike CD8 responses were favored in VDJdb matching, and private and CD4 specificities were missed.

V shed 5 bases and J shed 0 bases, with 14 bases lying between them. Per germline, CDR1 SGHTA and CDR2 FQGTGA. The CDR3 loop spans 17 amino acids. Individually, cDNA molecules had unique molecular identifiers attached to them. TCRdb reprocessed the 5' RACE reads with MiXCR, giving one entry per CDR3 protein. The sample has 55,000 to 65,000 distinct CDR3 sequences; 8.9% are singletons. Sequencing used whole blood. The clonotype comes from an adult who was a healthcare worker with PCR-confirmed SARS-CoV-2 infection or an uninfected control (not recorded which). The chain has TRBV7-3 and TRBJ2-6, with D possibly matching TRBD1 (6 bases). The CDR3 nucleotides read TGTGCCAGCAGCGTTTCGACAGGATCCTCTGGGGCCAACGTCCTGACTTTC. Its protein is CASSVSTGSSGANVLTF.